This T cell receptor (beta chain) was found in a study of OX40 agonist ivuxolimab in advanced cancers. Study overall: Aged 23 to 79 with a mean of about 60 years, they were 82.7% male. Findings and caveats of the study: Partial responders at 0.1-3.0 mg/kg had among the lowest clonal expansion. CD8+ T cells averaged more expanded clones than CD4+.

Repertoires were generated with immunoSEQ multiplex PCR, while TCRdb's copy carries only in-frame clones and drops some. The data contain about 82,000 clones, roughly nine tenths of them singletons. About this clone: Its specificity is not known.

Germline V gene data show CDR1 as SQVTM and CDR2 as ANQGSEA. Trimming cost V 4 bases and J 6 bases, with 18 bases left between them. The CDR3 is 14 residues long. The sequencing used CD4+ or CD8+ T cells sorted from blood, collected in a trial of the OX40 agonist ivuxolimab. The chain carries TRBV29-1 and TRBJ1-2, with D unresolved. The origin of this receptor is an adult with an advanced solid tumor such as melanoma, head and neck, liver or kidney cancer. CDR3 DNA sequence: TGCAGCGTTGGCGAAGGCCCCCCGGTGGATGGCTACACCTTC. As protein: CSVGEGPPVDGYTF.